These 6 T cell receptor beta chains were all obtained from the same sample, sequenced in a study of cytomegalovirus exposure and HLA in healthy donors. PCR involved 60 Vbeta and 13 Jbeta primers. Produced via immunoSEQ multiplex PCR; TCRdb's table is partial and in-frame only. The top ten clones hold around 0.97% of a sample with under 200,000 clones, roughly 83% of them seen once. Material: PBMCs. All receptors derive from a man younger than 45 in good health and CMV-seronegative.

The V and J genes are TRBV2 and TRBJ1-2; no reliable D call. The CDR3 runs 12 residues. V lost 10 bases and J 6 bases, leaving 15 bases between the germline ends. The germline V gene has CDR1 SNHLY and CDR2 FYNNEI. CDR3 amino acids: CAKEYASDGYTF. In nucleotides, the CDR3 is TGTGCCAAAGAGTACGCCTCGGATGGCTACACCTTC.

J is TRBJ1-5 and V is TRBV19; possible D gene TRBD1, 5 bases. The V and J ends lost 5 bases and 4 bases respectively, with 9 bases between them. CDR1 is LNHDA and CDR2 is SQIVND in the germline V gene (reference sequence). The CDR3 is 13 residues long. DNA for the CDR3: TGTGCCAGTAGTCAGGACACAAATCAGCCCCAGCATTTT. Encoded protein: CASSQDTNQPQHF.

This clone was counted once. The chain recombines TRBV5-5 with TRBJ2-1; D is possibly TRBD1 (6 bases). Germline loops: CDR1 SGHKS, CDR2 YYEKEE (reference sequence). This CDR3 has 13 residues. Trimming stripped 0 bases from V and 8 bases from J, with 9 bases between. The CDR3 sequence is CASSLAPGDEQFF. CDR3 nucleotide sequence: TGTGCCAGCAGCTTGGCCCCAGGGGATGAGCAGTTCTTC.

The chain employs TRBV7-2 and TRBJ2-7; 7 positions agree with TRBD1. V lost 4 bases to trimming and J lost 6 bases; unmatched junction nucleotides: 6. Germline CDR1 is SGHTA and CDR2 is FQGNSA. CDR3 size: 13 residues. The CDR3 reads CASSSSTGFEQYF. As DNA, the CDR3 is TGTGCCAGCAGCTCCTCGACAGGGTTCGAGCAGTACTTC. Using reference TRBV7-2 and TRBJ2-7 for the parts outside the CDR3, the full variable domain is GAGVSQSPSNKVTEKGKDVELRCDPISGHTALYWYRQSLGQGLEFLIYFQGNSAPDKSGLPSDRFSAERTGGSVSTLTIQRTQQEDSAVYLCASSSSTGFEQYFGPGTRLTVT.

The V call is TRBV5-8, the J call TRBJ2-7; 8 nucleotides align to TRBD1. The CDR3 length is 15 residues. Germline V gene lookup returns CDR1 SGHTS and CDR2 YDEGEE. Trimming at V came to 3 bases and at J to 3 bases, leaving 8 bases not matched to a gene. Here the CDR3 DNA reads TGTGCCAGCAGCTACCCTGGGACAGGCTTCTACGAGCAGTACTTC. It codes for CASSYPGTGFYEQYF.

This clone has a handful of counts. The chain recombines TRBV19 with TRBJ1-6; a weak D match, TRBD1 (6 bases). The germline gives CDR1 LNHDA, CDR2 SQIVND (reference sequence). V lost 6 bases and J 6 bases, leaving 15 bases between the germline ends. This CDR3 region has 15 residues. The CDR3 loop is CASRKDRAVNSPLHF. The DNA for the CDR3 is TGTGCCAGTAGAAAGGACAGAGCCGTTAATTCACCCCTCCACTTT.